Included here is one T cell receptor beta chain sequence, with context. This entry belongs to a study of blood T cell repertoires in COVID-19. Overall study context: The samples span acute and convalescent COVID-19 from the United States, Italy and Spain.

Looked up from germline, CDR1 is SNHLY and CDR2 is FYNNEI. The CDR3 has 14 amino acids. V was clipped by 6 bases and J by 3 bases, with 15 bases between them. As handled by the study authors: Amplification of reference gene primers provided the estimated nucleated cell counts. The table came from immunoSEQ multiplex PCR; TCRdb's copy has only in-frame clones and leaves some out. That table gives V, J and clone size, and the DNA gave D and trimming. The top ten hold about 11% of the sample, which has approximately 300,000 clones, about 90% seen once. Material for sequencing was peripheral blood. The receptor's source is a woman in her twenties or thirties with COVID-19, enrolled during active disease. The chain couples TRBV2 to TRBJ2-7, with a tentative D call TRBD2 (6 bases). CDR3 in amino acids: CASRRDSGGYEQYF. For the CDR3, the DNA is TGTGCCAGCAGACGGGACTCCGGGGGCTACGAGCAGTACTTC.